This T cell receptor (beta chain) was identified in a study of cytomegalovirus exposure and HLA in healthy donors. Study-level information: A subsequent analysis reported that the roughly 130 validation repertoires were produced on the same platform that had also been used for the 550 to 750 first-cohort repertoires. Overall study results and limits: Researchers counted approximately 160 TCR beta chains as cytomegalovirus-associated. In a later analysis, first-cohort TCR clusters were found to tend to co-occur in the 95 to 150 validation repertoires.

The CDR3 spans 14 residues. Germline assignment: CDR1 MNHEY and CDR2 SVGAGI. V was clipped by 2 bases and J by 5 bases, with 12 bases between them. On this clone itself: As yet, its antigen is unknown.

Separate from the approximately 670-subject first cohort, the roughly 110-subject validation cohort was the one that the donors belonged to. Produced via immunoSEQ multiplex PCR; TCRdb's table is partial and in-frame only. This repertoire shows 200,000 or so clones, roughly 85% found once; its top ten account for roughly 5.5%. The V and J genes are TRBV6-5 and TRBJ1-1; the D gene is possibly TRBD1 (5 bases). This TCR derives from a woman between 18 and 29 years old in good health and CMV-seronegative. Material for sequencing was PBMCs. DNA for the CDR3: TGTGCCAGCAGTTACCAACCGCGGGGGACTGAAGCTTTCTTT. Translated, it gives CASSYQPRGTEAFF.